This is a list of T cell receptor beta chains from one sample in a study of T-cell memory formation after mild COVID-19. TCRdb called the 5' RACE reads again in MiXCR, with one record for every CDR3 protein. Of around 250,000 distinct CDR3 sequences in the sample, roughly 10% were seen once. The material sequenced was PBMCs or a T cell subset sorted from them (not recorded which). Receptor source: a man aged 18 to 35 who had mild COVID-19 (a few samples of this study predate the infection). Cell type and time point are not known. CDR3s include the opening cysteine and the closing phenylalanine or tryptophan. A D gene is named only where the DNA matches it firmly. Clone size is stated in some rows and not others, as once, few, many or a class when expanded.

j_call v_call d_call clone_size cdr3_aa cdr3_nt
TRBJ2-7 TRBV5-1 TRBD2 NA CASSVRLAGGVEQYF TGCGCCAGCAGCGTTCGACTAGCGGGGGGAGTCGAGCAGTACTTC
TRBJ2-1 TRBV4-3 NA few CASSQDGDEQFF TGCGCCAGCAGCCAAGATGGCGATGAGCAGTTCTTC
TRBJ2-5 TRBV7-6 NA few CASSLDPLGGETQYF TGTGCCAGCAGCTTGGACCCTCTTGGGGGGGAGACCCAGTACTTC
TRBJ2-5 TRBV4-1 TRBD2 NA CASSPEAGVETQYF TGCGCCAGCAGCCCGGAGGCGGGGGTGGAGACCCAGTACTTC
TRBJ1-1 TRBV12-3/TRBV12-4 NA many CASSPRGDGAEAFF TGTGCCAGCTCCCCTAGGGGGGACGGGGCTGAAGCTTTCTTT
TRBJ2-2 TRBV29-1 NA NA CSVRDRLITGELFF TGCAGCGTTAGAGACAGGTTAATCACCGGGGAGCTGTTTTTT
TRBJ2-1 TRBV6-5 NA few CASSAQGPYNEQFF TGTGCCAGCAGTGCCCAGGGACCCTACAATGAGCAGTTCTTC
TRBJ2-1 TRBV9 TRBD2 NA CASSGLAGLTYNEQFF TGTGCCAGCAGCGGACTAGCGGGGCTTACCTACAATGAGCAGTTCTTC
TRBJ1-4 TRBV20-1 NA few CSARDNLNEKLFF TGCAGTGCCCGGGACAACCTTAATGAAAAACTGTTTTTT
TRBJ2-2 TRBV27 NA many CASSLPTGELFF TGTGCCAGCAGTCTCCCTACCGGGGAGCTGTTTTTT
TRBJ2-5 TRBV27 TRBD1 NA CASSLRQGDQETQYF TGTGCCAGCAGTTTGCGGCAGGGGGACCAAGAGACCCAGTACTTC
TRBJ2-1 TRBV4-1 TRBD1 NA CASSERDRGFNEQFF TGCGCCAGCAGTGAGAGGGACAGGGGTTTCAATGAGCAGTTCTTC
TRBJ2-3 TRBV13 NA NA CASSYLGGAADTQYF TGTGCCAGCAGCTACTTGGGGGGCGCGGCAGATACGCAGTATTTT